A single sample gave rise to the 29 T cell receptor beta chains below, sequenced in a study of T cells after posttransplantation cyclophosphamide. Cyclophosphamide on days +3 and +4 followed busulfan-fludarabine conditioning and a marrow graft. Data came from immunoSEQ multiplex PCR; TCRdb stores just in-frame clones and leaves some out. The repertoire has fewer than 8,000 clones, 82% of them found once; the top ten carry 27%. This specimen consisted of CD8+ T cells sorted from PBMCs, obtained roughly 190 weeks after allogeneic stem cell transplant with posttransplant cyclophosphamide. The receptor set was obtained from a female patient aged 45-65 years who received an allogeneic stem cell transplant from a related donor, was CMV-positive, and had no GVHD. Certain T cells may be donor cells from the graft.

The J gene is TRBJ2-7, the V gene TRBV18; no reliable D call. Germline assignment: CDR1 KGHSH and CDR2 LQKENI. The CDR3 totals 12 residues. Trimming pared 4 bases from V and 7 bases from J, leaving 11 bases between. DNA for the CDR3: TGTGCCAGCTCACTTGCGGCCGGGGAGCAGTACTTC. Its protein is CASSLAAGEQYF.

V and J are TRBV9 and TRBJ1-2; the match to TRBD1 covers 8 bases. V lost 6 bases and J lost 9; bases outside the gene matches: 13. This CDR3 has 14 amino acids. Germline V gives CDR1 SGDLS, CDR2 YYNGEE. The CDR3 region is CASTRVGQGARYTF. CDR3 in DNA: TGTGCCAGCACCCGCGTGGGCCAGGGGGCTCGCTACACCTTC. The whole variable domain, remainder taken from reference TRBV9 and TRBJ1-2, is DSGVTQTPKHLITATGQRVTLRCSPRSGDLSVYWYQQSLDQGLQFLIQYYNGEERAKGNILERFSAQQFPDLHSELNLSSLELGDSALYFCASTRVGQGARYTFGSGTRLTVV.

V gene TRBV5-6 combines with J gene TRBJ2-7; 7 bases fit TRBD1. Germline loops: CDR1 SGHDT, CDR2 YYEEEE. J was trimmed by 4 bases and V by 7 bases; bases with no gene match: 14. There are 15 residues in the CDR3. The CDR3 protein is CASCITGTELYEQYF. The CDR3 DNA reads as TGTGCCAGCTGCATAACCGGGACAGAACTTTACGAGCAGTACTTC.

This clone was found once. In nucleotides, the CDR3 is TGCAGCGTCGACACTGAAGCTAACTATGGCTACACCTTC. Translated: CSVDTEANYGYTF. This sequence joins TRBV29-1 and TRBJ1-2; no firm D call. CDR3 size: 13 residues. Per the germline V gene, CDR1 is SQVTM and CDR2 is ANQGSEA. V gave up 6 bases and J gave up 0 bases, with 11 bases separating them.

V and J are TRBV4-2 and TRBJ1-1, with D unclear. The CDR3 is 14 amino acids. Trimming shortened V by 0 bases and J by 0 bases, and 5 bases separated the two germline ends. Germline CDR1 reads LGHNA; CDR2 reads YNFKEQ. The CDR3: CASSQEHLNTEAFF. The CDR3 DNA reads TGTGCCAGCAGCCAAGAACACCTGAACACTGAAGCTTTCTTT.

This clone was seen only once. This chain uses TRBV5-5 with TRBJ2-3, with TRBD1 as a possible D gene (6 bases). Per germline, CDR1 SGHKS and CDR2 YYEKEE (reference sequence). CDR3 length equals 16 residues. The germline V and J ends were trimmed by 4 bases and 2 bases, with 17 bases remaining between them. CDR3 in DNA: TGTGCCAGCAGCCTTTACAGGGATTCCCCCACAGATACGCAGTATTTT. Translation gives CASSLYRDSPTDTQYF.

The V gene is TRBV27, the J gene TRBJ1-1, with D unclear. CDR3 length: 12 residues. Germline V CDR1 and CDR2: MNHEY, SMNVEV (reference sequence). V was cut by 4 bases and J by 4 bases, with 7 bases left in between. The CDR3 nucleotides are TGTGCCAGCAGTTCGGGAATCACTGAAGCTTTCTTT. It codes for CASSSGITEAFF.

A single count supports this clone. V and J are TRBV9 and TRBJ2-4; tentatively, D is TRBD2 (7 bases). Germline V gene lookup returns CDR1 SGDLS and CDR2 YYNGEE. The CDR3 runs to 15 residues. V was shortened by 0 bases and J by 6 bases, with 13 bases between the two germline ends. This chain's CDR3 is CASSVAGGAGNIQYF. In nucleotides, the CDR3 is TGTGCCAGCAGCGTAGCTGGGGGGGCAGGAAACATTCAGTACTTC.

This clone was seen only once. V and J are TRBV29-1 and TRBJ2-3, with 7 positions matching TRBD1. This CDR3 has 15 residues. The V and J ends lost 1 base and 0 bases, in that order; junction bases with no gene match: 4. The germline gives CDR1 SQVTM, CDR2 ANQGSEA. The CDR3 sequence is CSVEGTGKSTDTQYF. Written as DNA, the CDR3 is TGCAGCGTTGAAGGGACAGGAAAAAGCACAGATACGCAGTATTTT.

This chain links TRBV7-6 with TRBJ2-7; tentatively, D is TRBD1 (5 bases). This CDR3 region has 15 residues. Germline CDR1 SGHVS, CDR2 FNYEAQ. Trimming pared 5 bases from V and 1 base from J, leaving 15 bases between. Here the CDR3 reads CASSRPQGISYEQYF. As DNA, the CDR3 is TGTGCCAGCAGCCGACCGCAGGGAATTTCCTACGAGCAGTACTTC.

V gene TRBV6-5 combines with J gene TRBJ1-2; D possibly corresponds to TRBD1 (5 bases). There are 15 residues in the CDR3. Germline V gives CDR1 MNHEY, CDR2 SVGAGI. V gave up 5 bases and J gave up 5 bases, with 18 bases separating them. The CDR3, as DNA: TGTGCCAGCAGTCTACTCACAGGCACTGGGTATGGCTACACCTTC. It specifies CASSLLTGTGYGYTF.

The chain combines TRBV7-9 with TRBJ2-7; TRBD2 aligns across 8 bases. This CDR3 has 14 residues. Germline V CDR1 and CDR2: SEHNR, FQNEAQ (reference sequence). Losses at the gene ends were 5 bases for V and 2 bases for J; bases not matched to a gene: 5. The CDR3 nucleotides are TGTGCCAGCAGCAACCCGGGACTAGCCTACGAGCAGTACTTC. This sequence encodes CASSNPGLAYEQYF. Together with reference TRBV7-9 and TRBJ2-7, the CDR3 gives the full variable domain: DTGVSQNPRHKITKRGQNVTFRCDPISEHNRLYWYRQTLGQGPEFLTYFQNEAQLEKSRLLSDRFSAERPKGSFSTLEIQRTEQGDSAMYLCASSNPGLAYEQYFGPGTRLTVT.

The chain carries TRBV6-5 and TRBJ2-7; 7 bases map to TRBD1. Losses at the gene ends were 2 bases for V and 4 bases for J; bases not matched to a gene: 8. CDR3 length equals 15 residues. Germline V gene data show CDR1 as MNHEY and CDR2 as SVGAGI. CDR3 protein: CASSYGRGTFYEQYF. CDR3 DNA: TGTGCCAGCAGTTACGGCAGGGGGACGTTTTACGAGCAGTACTTC.

The rearrangement joins TRBV19 to TRBJ2-7; 7 bases fit TRBD2. CDR1 LNHDA and CDR2 SQIVND come from the germline V gene (reference sequence). V dropped 5 bases and J dropped 2; count of bases not matched to a gene: 9. The CDR3 spans 15 residues. Written as DNA, the CDR3 is TGTGCCAGTAGTTTCGCAGCTAGCGGACCCTACGAGCAGTACTTC. It encodes CASSFAASGPYEQYF.

V is TRBV29-1 and J is TRBJ1-2, with D perhaps TRBD1 (5 bases). CDR1 is SQVTM, CDR2 ANQGSEA, per germline. With 1 base removed from V and 8 bases from J, the gap between germline ends came to 11 bases. The CDR3 consists of 12 residues. The CDR3 loop reads CSVEGGTHGYTF. The CDR3 DNA reads as TGCAGCGTTGAAGGCGGGACGCACGGCTACACCTTC.

The chain is built from TRBV7-9 and TRBJ1-2, with 7 bases fitting TRBD1. The V and J ends lost 5 bases and 4 bases, in that order; junction bases with no gene match: 4. In germline, CDR1 is SEHNR, CDR2 FQNEAQ (reference sequence). The CDR3 runs 13 residues. CDR3 region: CASSRQGVYGYTF. CDR3 nucleotide sequence: TGTGCCAGCAGCCGACAGGGAGTCTATGGCTACACCTTC. The full variable domain, its missing parts supplied by reference TRBV7-9 and TRBJ1-2, is DTGVSQNPRHKITKRGQNVTFRCDPISEHNRLYWYRQTLGQGPEFLTYFQNEAQLEKSRLLSDRFSAERPKGSFSTLEIQRTEQGDSAMYLCASSRQGVYGYTFGSGTRLTVV.

The V gene is TRBV29-1, the J gene TRBJ2-2; 8 nucleotides line up with TRBD2. V shed 1 base and J 7 bases; nucleotides not matched to a gene: 8. The CDR3 totals 15 residues. The germline CDR1 and CDR2 sequences are SQVTM and ANQGSEA. The CDR3 bases are TGCAGCGTTGAAGGCGGGGCCGGGAGGGACGGGGAGCTGTTTTTT. Translation: CSVEGGAGRDGELFF.

The chain combines TRBV4-3 with TRBJ2-3, with TRBD1 as a possible D gene (6 bases). Per germline, CDR1 LGHNA and CDR2 YSLEER. Trimming took 4 bases from V and 2 from J, leaving 10 bases between them. This CDR3 is built from 14 residues. The CDR3 DNA reads as TGCGCCAGCAGCCCTGGACAGATCACAGATACGCAGTATTTT. Translating it yields CASSPGQITDTQYF.

The J gene is TRBJ2-7, the V gene TRBV4-1, with 11 bases that match TRBD1. Germline V gene sequence: CDR1 MGHRA, CDR2 YSYEKL. The ends lost 1 base at V and 2 bases at J; junction bases unmatched: 1. This CDR3 is 15 amino acids long. CDR3 DNA: TGCGCCAGCAGCCAAGTGGGACAGGGGGCCTACGAGCAGTACTTC. Amino acid sequence: CASSQVGQGAYEQYF.

This clone was seen a single time. V is TRBV15 and J is TRBJ2-3; possibly TRBD1 for D (6 bases). CDR3 size: 13 residues. The germline V and J ends were trimmed by 6 bases and 2 bases, with 9 bases remaining between them. Germline V CDR1 and CDR2: LNHNV, YYDKDF (reference sequence). CDR3 in amino acids: CATRDSLTDTQYF. DNA of the CDR3: TGTGCCACCAGGGACAGTCTCACAGATACGCAGTATTTT.

The chain recombines TRBV30 with TRBJ1-5; D gene uncertain. Between the trimmed V and J ends, which lost 3 bases and 0 bases, there was a span of 6 bases. Germline V gives CDR1 GTSNPN, CDR2 SVGIG (reference sequence). CDR3 size: 13 residues. CDR3 sequence (DNA): TGTGCCTGGAGCCAGTATAGCAATCAGCCCCAGCATTTT. Amino acid sequence: CAWSQYSNQPQHF.

J is TRBJ2-3 and V is TRBV5-1, with TRBD2 matching 10 bases. V was clipped by 4 bases and J by 2 bases; unmatched bases: 7. Germline CDR1 and CDR2: SGHRS and YFSETQ. The CDR3 totals 16 residues. The CDR3 protein is CASSEPLAGVTDTQYF. DNA of the CDR3: TGCGCCAGCAGCGAGCCCCTAGCGGGGGTCACAGATACGCAGTATTTT.

The V call is TRBV9, the J call TRBJ2-7; no definite D call. There are 14 residues in the CDR3. Germline V gene data show CDR1 as SGDLS and CDR2 as YYNGEE. The V end was cut by 0 bases, the J end by 1 base, with 8 bases between. The CDR3 coding sequence is TGTGCCAGCAGCGTAGGTGGGCCTTCCTACGAGCAGTACTTC. This translates into CASSVGGPSYEQYF.

The chain has TRBV7-8 and TRBJ2-1; D is uncertain. The V gene lost 1 base and the J gene lost 10 bases, with 11 bases spanning the gap. The CDR3 has 13 residues. In germline, CDR1 is SGHVS, CDR2 FQNEAQ. CDR3 amino acids: CASSLGPYYEQFF. In DNA form, the CDR3 reads TGTGCCAGCAGCTTAGGCCCTTACTACGAGCAGTTCTTC.

This rearrangement joins TRBV6-5 to TRBJ2-1, with D possibly being TRBD2 (6 bases). Trimming removed 8 bases from V and 5 bases from J, with 13 bases in between. Per the germline V gene, CDR1 is MNHEY and CDR2 is SVGAGI. This CDR3 is built from 13 residues. Here the CDR3 reads CASGGSFNNEQFF. DNA for the CDR3: TGTGCCAGCGGAGGGAGCTTTAACAATGAGCAGTTCTTC.

The chain carries TRBV9 and TRBJ2-7; 8 bases are a match to TRBD2. Germline assignment: CDR1 SGDLS and CDR2 YYNGEE. The CDR3 runs to 16 residues. Trimming removed 0 bases from V and 6 bases from J; junction bases left unmatched: 11. The CDR3 loop is CASSVDGSGISGEQYF. As DNA, the CDR3 is TGTGCCAGCAGCGTAGATGGTAGCGGGATATCAGGCGAGCAGTACTTC.

The rearrangement links TRBV29-1 to TRBJ2-1; D is undetermined. This CDR3 has 12 residues. Germline-derived CDR1 and CDR2 are SQVTM and ANQGSEA. V gave up 3 bases and J gave up 3 bases, with 6 bases separating them. CDR3 residues: CSVEPSYNEQFF. For the CDR3, the DNA is TGCAGCGTTGAGCCTAGCTACAATGAGCAGTTCTTC.

This clone has a handful of counts. The CDR3 region has the DNA TGTGCCAGCAGCTTAGGGGACCAAGAGACCCAGTACTTC. It is translated as CASSLGDQETQYF. This rearrangement joins TRBV6-6 to TRBJ2-5; D may be TRBD1 (5 bases). Trimming removed 6 bases at V and 0 bases at J, with 8 bases between. Germline CDR1 is MNHNY and CDR2 is SVGAGI (reference sequence). CDR3 length: 13 amino acids.

This chain links TRBV6-5 with TRBJ2-7; the D gene is possibly TRBD2 (6 bases). The CDR3 is 15 amino acids. Germline lookup yields CDR1 MNHEY and CDR2 SVGAGI. V lost 1 base and J lost 2, with 12 bases in between. CDR3 sequence: CASSYFSGRTYEQYF. The DNA of the CDR3 is TGTGCCAGCAGTTACTTCAGCGGGCGTACCTACGAGCAGTACTTC.